The 23 T cell receptor beta chains presented below share a single source sample, sequenced in a study of cytomegalovirus exposure and HLA in healthy donors. PCR amplification relied on 60 Vbeta primers (plus 13 Jbeta primers). This table comes from immunoSEQ multiplex PCR, and its TCRdb copy is limited to in-frame clones, with some not included. The table includes 150,000 to 200,000 clones, roughly 79% detected once. Sequenced sample: PBMCs. The source of these receptors is a woman aged 50 to 60 in good health and CMV-seronegative.

CDR3: CASSLAENSAEYF. Here the CDR3 DNA reads TGTGCCAGCAGCTTAGCCGAGAATTCCGCGGAGTACTTC. The chain carries TRBV7-6 and TRBJ2-7; D call uncertain. The CDR3 is 13 amino acids. Trimming left V 0 bases short and J 11 bases short, with 14 bases between. Per the germline V gene, CDR1 is SGHVS and CDR2 is FNYEAQ.

To note about this clone: One junction end disagrees with the germline gene, perhaps due to a read error. The rearrangement links TRBV29-1 to TRBJ1-2; 12 positions agree with TRBD1. Looked up from germline, CDR1 is SQVTM and CDR2 is ANQGSEA. This CDR3 region has 12 residues. The DNA of the CDR3 is TGCAGCGGTGGGACAGGGGGCGATGGCCACACCTTC. It encodes CSGGTGGDGHTF.

This clone was detected once. The V gene is TRBV30, the J gene TRBJ2-7, with a possible D match to TRBD2 (6 bases). The V end lost 4 bases, the J end lost 9 bases, and 16 bases lay between the germline ends. The CDR3 length is 12 residues. Germline V gives CDR1 GTSNPN, CDR2 SVGIG (reference sequence). CDR3 coding DNA: TGTGCCTGGAAGGACGGTGAGGGAGGGCAGTACTTC. Its translation is CAWKDGEGGQYF.

The chain recombines TRBV7-2 with TRBJ2-2, with TRBD2 matching over 9 bases. Germline V lookup: CDR1 SGHTA, CDR2 FQGNSA. V lost 4 bases and J lost 5; bases outside the gene matches: 8. CDR3 length: 16 residues. Written as DNA, the CDR3 is TGTGCCAGCAGCTACGTTAGCGGGGGAGGGACCGGGGAGCTGTTTTTT. Residues: CASSYVSGGGTGELFF.

The CDR3 loop is CASSTTGSGNTIYF. CDR3 nucleotides: TGTGCCAGCAGCACAACGGGTTCTGGAAACACCATATATTTT. This sequence joins TRBV5-6 and TRBJ1-3, with no clear D. The ends were cut back, 4 bases at V and 1 base at J, with 9 bases in the middle. Per germline, CDR1 SGHDT and CDR2 YYEEEE. This CDR3 is built from 14 residues.

V usage is TRBV7-9 and J usage is TRBJ2-2; unclear D gene. The CDR3 length is 16 residues. Germline CDR1 and CDR2: SEHNR and FQNEAQ (reference sequence). The V end lost 1 base, the J end lost 0 bases, and 9 bases lay between the germline ends. As DNA, the CDR3 is TGTGCCAGCAGCTTAGTGGCGGTCTCGAACACCGGGGAGCTGTTTTTT. As protein: CASSLVAVSNTGELFF.

The chain uses TRBV7-9 and TRBJ1-2; TRBD1 agrees at 8 bases. J was trimmed by 8 bases and V by 0 bases; bases with no gene match: 11. Per the germline V gene, CDR1 is SEHNR and CDR2 is FQNEAQ (reference sequence). The CDR3 sequence is 16 residues long. CDR3 nucleotides: TGTGCCAGCAGCTTAGCGGCGGCAGGGGGCTCTGGCGGCTACACCTTC. This codes for CASSLAAAGGSGGYTF.

This chain connects TRBV15 to TRBJ2-7; 9 bases are shared with TRBD1. Germline lookup yields CDR1 LNHNV and CDR2 YYDKDF (reference sequence). This CDR3 comprises 14 residues. V lost 3 bases to trimming and J lost 11 bases; unmatched junction nucleotides: 11. CDR3 nucleotides: TGTGCCACCAGCAGTGCTAACCCCTGGACAGGGGAGTACTTC. It translates to CATSSANPWTGEYF.

This sequence joins TRBV5-4 and TRBJ2-3; 8 bases line up with TRBD2. The CDR3 runs 15 residues. Germline-derived CDR1 and CDR2 are SGHNT and YYREEE (reference sequence). V lost 2 bases and J lost 1; bases outside the gene matches: 3. The CDR3 is CASSFLRGGTDTQYF. The CDR3 bases are TGTGCCAGCAGCTTTTTGCGGGGGGGCACAGATACGCAGTATTTT.

V and J are TRBV15 and TRBJ2-2; D is possibly TRBD1 (6 bases). This CDR3 contains 14 residues. Between the trimmed V and J ends, which lost 6 bases and 0 bases, there was a span of 8 bases. Germline-derived CDR1 and CDR2 are LNHNV and YYDKDF (reference sequence). The DNA of the CDR3 is TGTGCCACCAGACAGGGACCGAACACCGGGGAGCTGTTTTTT. Its protein is CATRQGPNTGELFF.

On this clone itself: An end of the junction differs from the germline gene, which may be a read error. CDR3 DNA: TGTGCCAGCAGTTTAGGCGGACAGGGCGACATGGACCTCTTT. The encoded protein is CASSLGGQGDMDLF. The J gene is TRBJ1-1, the V gene TRBV28, with 8 bases lining up with TRBD1. The CDR3 covers 14 residues. Per germline, CDR1 MDHEN and CDR2 SYDVKM.

In this sample, this clone turned up once. The chain carries TRBV28 and TRBJ1-2; D unresolved. Trimming left V 8 bases short and J 2 bases short, with 6 bases between. The germline V gene encodes CDR1 MDHEN and CDR2 SYDVKM. This CDR3 has 11 residues. The CDR3 loop reads CASYSNYGYTF. The CDR3 DNA follows: TGTGCCAGCTACTCAAACTATGGCTACACCTTC.

This chain connects TRBV29-1 to TRBJ2-1; possible D gene TRBD1, 6 bases. Germline V gives CDR1 SQVTM, CDR2 ANQGSEA. The CDR3 has 12 residues. Trimming took off 6 bases at V and 8 bases at J, with 14 bases between the two ends. The CDR3 reads CSVGARIDEQFF. The DNA of the CDR3 is TGCAGCGTGGGGGCCAGAATAGATGAGCAGTTCTTC.

This clone was counted once. The gene calls are TRBV5-5 and TRBJ1-1; D is uncertain. Trimming removed 0 bases from V and 3 bases from J, with 6 bases in between. Germline lookup yields CDR1 SGHKS and CDR2 YYEKEE (reference sequence). The length of the CDR3 is 13 residues. This CDR3 reads CASSLVADTEAFF. The CDR3 bases are TGTGCCAGCAGCTTGGTAGCCGACACTGAAGCTTTCTTT. The variable domain in full, with the rest retrieved from reference TRBV5-5 and TRBJ1-1, is DAGVTQSPTHLIKTRGQQVTLRCSPISGHKSVSWYQQVLGQGPQFIFQYYEKEERGRGNFPDRFSARQFPNYSSELNVNALLLGDSALYLCASSLVADTEAFFGQGTRLTVV.

This rearrangement joins TRBV7-2 to TRBJ2-7; 7 bases are a match to TRBD2. The CDR3 extends over 16 amino acids. Germline CDR1 is SGHTA and CDR2 is FQGNSA. The V and J ends lost 4 bases and 4 bases, in that order; junction bases with no gene match: 13. For the CDR3, the DNA is TGTGCCAGCAGCTCCCAACCCCGGGACTACCTGTACGAGCAGTACTTC. Protein sequence: CASSSQPRDYLYEQYF.

The chain is built from TRBV5-6 and TRBJ2-3, with TRBD2 identical over 8 bases. Trimming took 3 bases from V and 1 from J; bases not matched to a gene: 7. The germline gives CDR1 SGHDT, CDR2 YYEEEE. The CDR3 covers 16 residues. CDR3 sequence reads: CASSSGLVMGTDTQYF. The CDR3 region has the DNA TGTGCCAGCAGCTCGGGACTAGTAATGGGCACAGATACGCAGTATTTT. Complete variable domain (other parts from reference TRBV5-6 and TRBJ2-3): DAGVTQSPTHLIKTRGQQVTLRCSPKSGHDTVSWYQQALGQGPQFIFQYYEEEERQRGNFPDRFSGHQFPNYSSELNVNALLLGDSALYLCASSSGLVMGTDTQYFGPGTRLTVL.

V usage is TRBV6-5 and J usage is TRBJ2-7, with D perhaps TRBD1 (5 bases). The CDR3 runs to 13 residues. Germline V CDR1 and CDR2: MNHEY, SVGAGI. Trimming stripped 6 bases from V and 6 bases from J, with 15 bases between. CDR3 sequence (DNA): TGTGCCAGCAGCAGACAGAAGACGAGCGAGCAGTACTTC. Translating it yields CASSRQKTSEQYF.

V and J are TRBV6-6 and TRBJ2-7, with 7 positions matching TRBD1. Germline assignment: CDR1 MNHNY and CDR2 SVGAGI (reference sequence). V dropped 3 bases and J dropped 1; count of bases not matched to a gene: 6. The CDR3 is 15 amino acids. As DNA, the CDR3 is TGTGCCAGCAGTTATCCAGGACAGGCTTCCTACGAGCAGTACTTC. Protein product: CASSYPGQASYEQYF.

A single count supports this clone. This chain joins TRBV5-5 and TRBJ1-1, with TRBD1 matching over 11 bases. The ends lost 3 bases at V and 0 bases at J; junction bases unmatched: 4. Germline CDR1 and CDR2: SGHKS and YYEKEE (reference sequence). This CDR3 has 16 residues. In nucleotides, the CDR3 is TGTGCCAGCAGCTGGGACAGGGGGGGACTGAACACTGAAGCTTTCTTT. Protein sequence: CASSWDRGGLNTEAFF.

The chain has TRBV4-3 and TRBJ1-4; 9 nucleotides agree with TRBD1. CDR1 LGHNA and CDR2 YSLEER come from the germline V gene. This CDR3 is built from 15 residues. V trimming: 5 bases; J trimming: 8 bases; junction bases outside the gene matches: 9. CDR3 DNA: TGCGCCAGCAGCATTGAACCGGGACAGGGCGAAAAACTGTTTTTT. This sequence encodes CASSIEPGQGEKLFF.

Written as DNA, the CDR3 is TGTGCCAGCAGCTCTCCGGGACTAGGGGAAGAGACCCAGTACTTC. Translating gives CASSSPGLGEETQYF. This sequence joins TRBV28 and TRBJ2-5, with 8 positions matching TRBD2. The CDR3 sequence is 15 residues long. Germline CDR1 and CDR2: MDHEN and SYDVKM. J lost 3 bases, V lost 6 bases, and 9 bases had no gene match.

This clone was seen only once. V usage is TRBV4-2 and J usage is TRBJ2-1; 7 bases align to TRBD1. From germline, CDR1 is LGHNA and CDR2 YNFKEQ. The CDR3 length is 16 residues. Trimming at V came to 3 bases and at J to 5 bases, leaving 10 bases not matched to a gene. The CDR3 is CASSHPRDSDNNEQFF. CDR3 in DNA: TGTGCCAGCAGCCACCCCCGGGACAGCGATAACAATGAGCAGTTCTTC.

V gene TRBV29-1 combines with J gene TRBJ1-1, with TRBD1 matching 8 bases. Germline loops: CDR1 SQVTM, CDR2 ANQGSEA. V was pared by 2 bases and J by 5 bases, with 10 bases of the junction left unmatched. The CDR3 is 15 residues long. CDR3 sequence reads: CSVEILGQGATEAFF. CDR3 DNA sequence: TGCAGCGTTGAAATCCTGGGGCAGGGGGCTACTGAAGCTTTCTTT.